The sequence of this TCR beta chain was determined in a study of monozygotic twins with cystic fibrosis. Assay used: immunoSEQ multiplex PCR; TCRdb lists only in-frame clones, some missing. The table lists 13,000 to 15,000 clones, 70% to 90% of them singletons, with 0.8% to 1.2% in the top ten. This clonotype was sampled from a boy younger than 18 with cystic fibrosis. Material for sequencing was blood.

CDR3 sequence reads: CASSLVTDLALSGNTIYF. In nucleotides, the CDR3 is TGTGCCAGCAGCTTAGTCACTGACTTAGCCCTCTCTGGAAACACCATATATTTT. The chain carries TRBV7-9 and TRBJ1-3; D gene unclear. V lost 1 base and J lost 0, with 16 bases in between. CDR3 length: 18 amino acids. Germline-derived CDR1 and CDR2 are SEHNR and FQNEAQ (reference sequence).